The clone carrying this TCR beta chain was observed once. The antigen is not known. The CDR3 is 17 residues long. V was shortened by 2 bases and J by 1 base, with 17 bases between the two germline ends. The germline V gene has CDR1 SGHNT and CDR2 YYREEE (reference sequence). This entry belongs to a study of T cell responses to AZD1222 COVID-19 vaccine. Study as a whole: Second-dose intervals near 4 or 12 weeks were combined.

The data were produced by immunoSEQ multiplex PCR, yet TCRdb's version contains in-frame clones alone and is incomplete. The sample shows under 110,000 clones, almost 90% of them seen only once. Regarding the study as a whole: Donors were chiefly white British, with a greater number of females, and clonal diversity was perhaps underestimated. Of the AZD1222 recipients, only 5 or 6 were seropositive at baseline. Spike regions recognized by vaccine-associated CD4 TCRs spanned the protein, led by 160-218 and 743-854.

The TCR sequence derives from an adult in good health. This specimen was peripheral blood, taken on day 0 of AZD1222 vaccination. The V gene is TRBV5-4, the J gene TRBJ2-3; D tentatively fits TRBD1 or TRBD2 (6 bases each). The CDR3 spells CASSFRTAGGGTDTQYF. The DNA of the CDR3 is TGTGCCAGCAGCTTTCGGACAGCCGGGGGCGGCACAGATACGCAGTATTTT.